This TCR beta chain is drawn from a study of CD8+CD57+ T cells in acquired aplastic anemia. The study profiled TCR beta VDJ and CDR3 using genomic DNA as template. TCRdb re-called the reads with MiXCR, one entry per CDR3 protein. The table lists around 180,000 distinct CDR3 sequences, 55% to 70% of them singletons. In this sample, this clonotype turned up a few times. Sequencing used sorted CD4+, CD8+, or CD8+CD57+ T cells (not recorded which) from PBMCs. This sequence originates from a human donor with severe aplastic anemia or a healthy control (not recorded which).

This CDR3 reads CASSLLNEGETQYF. CDR3 in DNA: TGTGCCAGCAGTTTACTAAACGAGGGAGAGACCCAGTACTTC. V usage is TRBV28 and J usage is TRBJ2-5, with D maybe TRBD2 (5 bases). V lost 2 bases and J 4 bases, leaving 11 bases between the germline ends. The germline gives CDR1 MDHEN, CDR2 SYDVKM. The CDR3 is 14 amino acids.